This T cell receptor (beta chain) was documented in a study of cytomegalovirus exposure and HLA in healthy donors. The PCR made use of 60 Vbeta and 13 Jbeta primers. Assay: immunoSEQ multiplex PCR; the TCRdb copy retains only in-frame clones and omits some. Found here are 80,000 to 90,000 clones, approximately 79% of them singletons; the top ten hold roughly 2.5%. Study findings and constraints: Overall, some 160 TCR beta chains were annotated as cytomegalovirus-associated. Several of the most significant clusters appeared linked to common viral pathogens, based on a later analysis.

The germline gives CDR1 SGHTS, CDR2 YDEGEE. The CDR3 extends over 15 amino acids. V lost 0 bases, J lost 5 bases, and 12 bases lay in between. A word on this clone: Its antigen is undetermined.

The material sequenced was PBMCs. This sequence was found in a man aged 30 to 39 in good health and CMV-seronegative. The chain uses TRBV5-8 and TRBJ2-1; a possible D gene is TRBD1 (5 bases). CDR3 sequence reads: CASSLEGPLNNEQFF. Here the CDR3 DNA reads TGTGCCAGCAGCTTGGAGGGGCCCCTAAACAATGAGCAGTTCTTC.